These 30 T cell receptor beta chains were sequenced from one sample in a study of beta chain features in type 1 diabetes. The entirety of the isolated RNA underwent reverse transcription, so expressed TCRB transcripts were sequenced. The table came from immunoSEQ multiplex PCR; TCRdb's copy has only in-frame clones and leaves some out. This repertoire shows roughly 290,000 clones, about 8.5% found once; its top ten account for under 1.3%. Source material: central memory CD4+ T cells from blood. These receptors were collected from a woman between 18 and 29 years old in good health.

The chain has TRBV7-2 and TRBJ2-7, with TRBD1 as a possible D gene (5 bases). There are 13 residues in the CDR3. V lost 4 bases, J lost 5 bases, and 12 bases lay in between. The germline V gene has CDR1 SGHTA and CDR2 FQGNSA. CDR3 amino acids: CASSSRTNNEQYF. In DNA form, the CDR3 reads TGTGCCAGCAGCTCCAGGACAAATAACGAGCAGTACTTC.

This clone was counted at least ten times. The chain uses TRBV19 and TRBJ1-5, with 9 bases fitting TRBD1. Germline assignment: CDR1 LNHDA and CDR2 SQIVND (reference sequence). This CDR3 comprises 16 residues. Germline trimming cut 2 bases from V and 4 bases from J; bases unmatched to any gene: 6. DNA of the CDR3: TGTGCCAGTAGTATACTAGGACAGGGGATGAATCAGCCCCAGCATTTT. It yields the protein CASSILGQGMNQPQHF.

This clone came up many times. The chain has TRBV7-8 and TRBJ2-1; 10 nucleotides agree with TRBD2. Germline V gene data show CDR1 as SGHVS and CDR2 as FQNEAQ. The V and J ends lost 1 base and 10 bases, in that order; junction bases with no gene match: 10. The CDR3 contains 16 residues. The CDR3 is CASSLGGSGRAREQFF. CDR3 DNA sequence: TGTGCCAGCAGCTTAGGGGGCAGCGGGAGGGCCCGGGAGCAGTTCTTC.

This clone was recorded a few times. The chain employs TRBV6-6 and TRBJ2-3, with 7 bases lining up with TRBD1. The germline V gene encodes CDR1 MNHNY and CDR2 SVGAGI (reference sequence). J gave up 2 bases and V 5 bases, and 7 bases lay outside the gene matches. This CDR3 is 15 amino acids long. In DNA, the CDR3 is TGTGCCAGCAGTAAGGGGGCCCGATTCACAGATACGCAGTATTTT. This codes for CASSKGARFTDTQYF.

The CDR3 DNA sequence: TGTGCCAGCAGTGGGTTGGCTAGCGGGGGATTTAATGAGCAGTTCTTC. This gives the protein CASSGLASGGFNEQFF. J is TRBJ2-1 and V is TRBV6-1; 10 positions match TRBD2. Germline V CDR1 and CDR2: MNHNS, SASEGT. Trimming took 4 bases from V and 7 from J; bases not matched to a gene: 10. CDR3 length: 16 amino acids.

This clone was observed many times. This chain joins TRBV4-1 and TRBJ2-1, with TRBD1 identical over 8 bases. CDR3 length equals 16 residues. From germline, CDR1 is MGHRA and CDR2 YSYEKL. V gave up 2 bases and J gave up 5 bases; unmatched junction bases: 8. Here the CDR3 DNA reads TGCGCCAGCAGCCAAAAAGCCGGGACAGGCAACAATGAGCAGTTCTTC. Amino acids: CASSQKAGTGNNEQFF.

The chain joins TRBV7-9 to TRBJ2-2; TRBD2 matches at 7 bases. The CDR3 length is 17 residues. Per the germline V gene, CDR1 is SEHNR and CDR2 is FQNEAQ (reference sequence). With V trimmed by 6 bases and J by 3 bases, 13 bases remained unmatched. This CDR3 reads CASRPRVQGGDTGELFF. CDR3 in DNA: TGTGCCAGCAGACCCCGGGTGCAGGGAGGGGACACCGGGGAGCTGTTTTTT.

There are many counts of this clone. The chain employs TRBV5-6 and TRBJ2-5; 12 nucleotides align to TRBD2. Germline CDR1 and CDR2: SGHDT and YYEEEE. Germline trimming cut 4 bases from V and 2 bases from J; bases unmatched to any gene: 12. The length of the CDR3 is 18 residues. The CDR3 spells CASSHYLGTSGRQETQYF. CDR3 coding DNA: TGTGCCAGCAGCCACTACTTGGGGACTAGCGGGCGTCAAGAGACCCAGTACTTC.

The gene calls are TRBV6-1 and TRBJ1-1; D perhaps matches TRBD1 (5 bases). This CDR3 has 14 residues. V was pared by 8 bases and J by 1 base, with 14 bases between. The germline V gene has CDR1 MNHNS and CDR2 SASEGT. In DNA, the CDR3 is TGTGCCAGCCGACCCCGCGGGGCGAACACTGAAGCTTTCTTT. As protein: CASRPRGANTEAFF.

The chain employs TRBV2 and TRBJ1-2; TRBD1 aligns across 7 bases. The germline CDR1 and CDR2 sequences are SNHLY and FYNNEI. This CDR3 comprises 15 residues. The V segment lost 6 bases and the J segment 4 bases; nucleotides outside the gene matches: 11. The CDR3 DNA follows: TGTGCCAGCAGGGCCCGACAGGGTTTGGTCTATGGCTACACCTTC. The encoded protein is CASRARQGLVYGYTF.

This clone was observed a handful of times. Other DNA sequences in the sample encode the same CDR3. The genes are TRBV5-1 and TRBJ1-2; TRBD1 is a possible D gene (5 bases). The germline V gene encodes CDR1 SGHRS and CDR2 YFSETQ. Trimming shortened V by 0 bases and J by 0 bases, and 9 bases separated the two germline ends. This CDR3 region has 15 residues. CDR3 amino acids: CASSLAGEANYGYTF. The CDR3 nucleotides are TGCGCCAGCAGCTTGGCGGGGGAAGCTAACTATGGCTACACCTTC.

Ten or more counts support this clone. CDR3 residues: CASSLDRSGPREQFF. The CDR3 nucleotides are TGTGCCAGCAGCTTAGACCGAAGCGGTCCTCGTGAGCAGTTCTTC. The chain uses TRBV7-3 and TRBJ2-1; maybe TRBD2 (5 bases). Germline V lookup: CDR1 SGHTA, CDR2 FQGTGA. The CDR3 extends over 15 amino acids. V lost 2 bases and J 9 bases, leaving 17 bases between the germline ends.

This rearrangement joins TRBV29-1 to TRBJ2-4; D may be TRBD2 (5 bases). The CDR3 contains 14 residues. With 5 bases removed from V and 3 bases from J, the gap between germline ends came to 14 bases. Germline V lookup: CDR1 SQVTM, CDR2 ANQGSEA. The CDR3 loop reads CSVRVGGSKNIQYF. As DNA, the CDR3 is TGCAGCGTTCGGGTTGGAGGAAGCAAAAACATTCAGTACTTC. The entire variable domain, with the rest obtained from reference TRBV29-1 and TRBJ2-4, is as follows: SAVISQKPSRDICQRGTSLTIQCQVDSQVTMMFWYRQQPGQSLTLIATANQGSEATYESGFVIDKFPISRPNLTFSTLTVSNMSPEDSSIYLCSVRVGGSKNIQYFGAGTRLSVL.

CDR3 loop: CASSPGLAGVEQYF. The CDR3 nucleotides are TGTGCCAGCAGCCCGGGACTAGCGGGAGTTGAGCAGTACTTC. This chain joins TRBV7-2 and TRBJ2-7; TRBD2 agrees at 14 bases. The V gene's germline CDR1 is SGHTA and CDR2 FQGNSA. V shed 5 bases, J shed 7 bases, and the junction held 4 bases outside the gene matches. This CDR3 is 14 amino acids long.

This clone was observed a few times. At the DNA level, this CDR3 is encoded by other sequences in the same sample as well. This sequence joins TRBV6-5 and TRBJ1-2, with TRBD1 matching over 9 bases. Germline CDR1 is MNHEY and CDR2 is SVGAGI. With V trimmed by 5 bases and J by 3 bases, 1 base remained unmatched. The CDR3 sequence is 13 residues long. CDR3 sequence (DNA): TGTGCCAGCAGTCGGACAGGGGACTATGGCTACACCTTC. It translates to CASSRTGDYGYTF.

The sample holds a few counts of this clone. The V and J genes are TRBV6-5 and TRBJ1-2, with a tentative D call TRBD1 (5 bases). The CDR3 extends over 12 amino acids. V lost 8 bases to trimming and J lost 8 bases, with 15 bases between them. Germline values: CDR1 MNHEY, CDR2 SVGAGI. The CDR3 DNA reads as TGTGCCAGCGGGACTTCCTGGCAGGGCTACACCTTC. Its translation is CASGTSWQGYTF.

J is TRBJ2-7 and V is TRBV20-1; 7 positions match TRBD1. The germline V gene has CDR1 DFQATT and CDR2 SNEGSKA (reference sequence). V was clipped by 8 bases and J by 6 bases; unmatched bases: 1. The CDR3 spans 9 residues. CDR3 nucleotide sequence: TGCAGTACAGGGGTCGAGCAGTACGTC. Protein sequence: CSTGVEQYV.

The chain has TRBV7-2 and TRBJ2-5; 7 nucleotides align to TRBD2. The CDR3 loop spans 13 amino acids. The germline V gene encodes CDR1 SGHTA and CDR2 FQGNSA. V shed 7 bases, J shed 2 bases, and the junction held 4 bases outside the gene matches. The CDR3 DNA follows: TGTGCCAGCAAATGGGGGGGTCAAGAGACCCAGTACTTC. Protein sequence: CASKWGGQETQYF.

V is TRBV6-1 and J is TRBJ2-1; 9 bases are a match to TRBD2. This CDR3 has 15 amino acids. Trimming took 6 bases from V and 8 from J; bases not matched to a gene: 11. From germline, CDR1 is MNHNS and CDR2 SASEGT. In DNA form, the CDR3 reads TGTGCCAGCAGAATGATAGCGGGAGCAGGCTATGAGCAGTTCTTC. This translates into CASRMIAGAGYEQFF.

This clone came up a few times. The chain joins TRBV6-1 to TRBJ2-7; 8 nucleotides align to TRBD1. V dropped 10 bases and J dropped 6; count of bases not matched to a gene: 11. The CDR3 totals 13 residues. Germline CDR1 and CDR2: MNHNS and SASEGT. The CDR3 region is CATSMTGETEQYF. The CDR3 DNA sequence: TGTGCCACCTCAATGACAGGGGAAACCGAGCAGTACTTC.

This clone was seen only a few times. CDR3 sequence reads: CASSLTGSGANVLTF. The CDR3 DNA is TGTGCCAGCAGTCTAACAGGCTCTGGGGCCAACGTCCTGACTTTC. The genes are TRBV6-6 and TRBJ2-6; tentative D call: TRBD1 (5 bases). Germline-derived CDR1 and CDR2 are MNHNY and SVGAGI (reference sequence). Trimming took off 5 bases at V and 0 bases at J, with 8 bases between the two ends. The CDR3 contains 15 residues.

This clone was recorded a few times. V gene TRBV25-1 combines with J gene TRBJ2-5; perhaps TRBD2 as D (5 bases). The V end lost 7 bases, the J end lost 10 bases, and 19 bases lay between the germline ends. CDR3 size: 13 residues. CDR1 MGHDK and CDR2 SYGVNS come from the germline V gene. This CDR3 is CASKGVGREGQYF. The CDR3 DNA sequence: TGTGCCAGCAAGGGTGTGGGAAGAGAGGGCCAGTACTTC.

Here the CDR3 reads CASSLFRGTDSGELFF. The CDR3 DNA reads TGTGCCAGCAGCTTGTTCCGGGGGACGGACTCCGGGGAGCTGTTTTTT. This sequence joins TRBV5-6 and TRBJ2-2, with D tentatively TRBD2 (6 bases). Germline CDR1 and CDR2: SGHDT and YYEEEE. The CDR3 spans 16 residues. The germline V and J ends were trimmed by 1 base and 6 bases, with 16 bases remaining between them. Looking up the rest from reference TRBV5-6 and TRBJ2-2 gives the full variable domain: DAGVTQSPTHLIKTRGQQVTLRCSPKSGHDTVSWYQQALGQGPQFIFQYYEEEERQRGNFPDRFSGHQFPNYSSELNVNALLLGDSALYLCASSLFRGTDSGELFFGEGSRLTVL.

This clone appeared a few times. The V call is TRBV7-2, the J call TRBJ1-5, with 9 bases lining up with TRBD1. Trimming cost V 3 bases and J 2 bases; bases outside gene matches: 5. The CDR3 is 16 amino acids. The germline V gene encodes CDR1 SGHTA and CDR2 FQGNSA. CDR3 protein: CASSFGTGGGNQPQHF. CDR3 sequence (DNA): TGTGCCAGCAGCTTCGGAACAGGGGGCGGCAATCAGCCCCAGCATTTT.

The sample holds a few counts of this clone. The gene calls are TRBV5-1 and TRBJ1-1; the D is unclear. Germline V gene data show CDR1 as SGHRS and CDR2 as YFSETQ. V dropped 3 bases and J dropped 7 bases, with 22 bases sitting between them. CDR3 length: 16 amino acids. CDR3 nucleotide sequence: TGCGCCAGCAGCTCCACATCGGACTTTGGTGGTGGTGAAGCTTTCTTT. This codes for CASSSTSDFGGGEAFF. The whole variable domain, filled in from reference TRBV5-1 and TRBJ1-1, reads KAGVTQTPRYLIKTRGQQVTLSCSPISGHRSVSWYQQTPGQGLQFLFEYFSETQRNKGNFPGRFSGRQFSNSRSEMNVSTLELGDSALYLCASSSTSDFGGGEAFFGQGTRLTVV.

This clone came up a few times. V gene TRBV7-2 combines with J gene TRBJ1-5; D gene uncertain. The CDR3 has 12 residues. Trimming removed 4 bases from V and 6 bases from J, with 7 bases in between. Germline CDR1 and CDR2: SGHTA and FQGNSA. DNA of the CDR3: TGTGCCAGCAGCTCCGGGATTCAGCCCCAGCATTTT. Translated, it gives CASSSGIQPQHF.

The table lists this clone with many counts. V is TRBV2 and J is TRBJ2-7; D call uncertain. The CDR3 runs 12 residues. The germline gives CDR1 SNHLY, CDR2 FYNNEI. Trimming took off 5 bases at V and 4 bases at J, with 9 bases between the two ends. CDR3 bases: TGTGCCAGCAGTAGGTCGCAGTACGAGCAGTACGTC. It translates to CASSRSQYEQYV.

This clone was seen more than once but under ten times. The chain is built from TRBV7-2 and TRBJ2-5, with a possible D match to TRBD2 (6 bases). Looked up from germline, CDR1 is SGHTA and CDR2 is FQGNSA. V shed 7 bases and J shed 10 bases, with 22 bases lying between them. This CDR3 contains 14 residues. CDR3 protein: CASNPSRDHGFQYF. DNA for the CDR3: TGTGCCAGCAACCCGTCGCGGGACCACGGTTTCCAGTACTTC.

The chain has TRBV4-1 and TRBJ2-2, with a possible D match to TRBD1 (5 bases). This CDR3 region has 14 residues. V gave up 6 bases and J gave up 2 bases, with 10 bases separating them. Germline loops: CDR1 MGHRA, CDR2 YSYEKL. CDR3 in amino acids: CASSQQENTGELFF. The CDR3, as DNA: TGCGCCAGCAGTCAACAGGAAAACACCGGGGAGCTGTTTTTT.

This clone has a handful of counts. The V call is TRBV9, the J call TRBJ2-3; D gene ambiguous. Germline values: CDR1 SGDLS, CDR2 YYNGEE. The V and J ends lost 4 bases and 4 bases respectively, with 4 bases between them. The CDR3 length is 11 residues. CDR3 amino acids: CASSSADTQYF. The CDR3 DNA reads TGTGCCAGCAGCTCGGCAGATACGCAGTATTTT. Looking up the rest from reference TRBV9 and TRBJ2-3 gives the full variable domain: DSGVTQTPKHLITATGQRVTLRCSPRSGDLSVYWYQQSLDQGLQFLIQYYNGEERAKGNILERFSAQQFPDLHSELNLSSLELGDSALYFCASSSADTQYFGPGTRLTVL.